Many counts were recorded for the clone carrying this TCR beta chain. The antigen is not known. The entry originates in a study of human T cells and chemical hapten exposure. Documented time point: patch test 1, 2 weeks after DPC sensitization. Treatment here: therapeutic diphenylcyclopropenone sensitization with weekly scalp DPC. Blood was drawn before each patch test was applied. MiXCR was run by TCRdb on the RACE reads, yielding one entry per CDR3 protein. The sample lists 370,000 or so distinct CDR3 sequences, approximately 4.4% occurring once. Findings and caveats of the study: TCRs at a frequency above 1 in 1000 stayed unchanged with DPC sensitization.

This receptor was obtained from a woman between 50 and 59 years old with alopecia areata. Some clones in this sample may be carry-over from other donors' samples. This sample comprised whole blood, obtained in connection with sensitization to the hapten diphenylcyclopropenone (DPC).

CDR3 loop: CASSPDDGSSYNEQFF. CDR3 sequence (DNA): TGTGCCAGCAGCCCGGACGACGGAAGCTCCTACAATGAGCAGTTCTTC. V usage is TRBV5-6 and J usage is TRBJ2-1; D unresolved. This CDR3 comprises 16 residues. The germline V gene has CDR1 SGHDT and CDR2 YYEEEE. Trimming pared 4 bases from V and 0 bases from J, leaving 14 bases between.